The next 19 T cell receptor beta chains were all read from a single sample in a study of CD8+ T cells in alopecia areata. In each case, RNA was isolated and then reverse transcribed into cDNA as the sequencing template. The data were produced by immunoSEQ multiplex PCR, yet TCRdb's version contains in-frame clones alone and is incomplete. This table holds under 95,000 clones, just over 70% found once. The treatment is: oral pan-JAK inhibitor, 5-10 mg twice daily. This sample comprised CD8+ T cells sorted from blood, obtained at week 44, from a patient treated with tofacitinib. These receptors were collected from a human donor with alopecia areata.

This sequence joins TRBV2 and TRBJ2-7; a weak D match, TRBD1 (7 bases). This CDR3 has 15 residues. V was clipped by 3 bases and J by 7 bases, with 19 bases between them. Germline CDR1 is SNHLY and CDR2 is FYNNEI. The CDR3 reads CASSDPITGAGEQYF. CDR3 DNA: TGTGCCAGCAGTGACCCCATAACAGGGGCGGGGGAGCAGTACTTC.

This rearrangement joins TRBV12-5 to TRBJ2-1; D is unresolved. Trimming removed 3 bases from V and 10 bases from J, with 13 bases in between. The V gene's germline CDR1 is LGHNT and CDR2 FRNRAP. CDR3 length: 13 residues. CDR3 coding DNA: TGTGCTAGTGGTTTTCCCCCCCCCGGCGAGCAGTTCTTC. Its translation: CASGFPPPGEQFF.

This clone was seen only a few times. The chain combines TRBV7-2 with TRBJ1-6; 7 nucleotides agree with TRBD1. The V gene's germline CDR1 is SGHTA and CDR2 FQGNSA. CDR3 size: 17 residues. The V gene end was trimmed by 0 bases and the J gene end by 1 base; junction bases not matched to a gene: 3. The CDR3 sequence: CASSLAPGQSYNSPLHF. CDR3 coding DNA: TGTGCCAGCAGCTTAGCGCCGGGACAGTCCTATAATTCACCCCTCCACTTT.

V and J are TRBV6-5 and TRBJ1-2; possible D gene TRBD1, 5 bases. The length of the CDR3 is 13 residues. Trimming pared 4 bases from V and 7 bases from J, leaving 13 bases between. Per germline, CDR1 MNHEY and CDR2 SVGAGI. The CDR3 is CASSLGGAIGYTF. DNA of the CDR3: TGTGCCAGCAGTTTGGGAGGGGCGATTGGCTACACCTTC.

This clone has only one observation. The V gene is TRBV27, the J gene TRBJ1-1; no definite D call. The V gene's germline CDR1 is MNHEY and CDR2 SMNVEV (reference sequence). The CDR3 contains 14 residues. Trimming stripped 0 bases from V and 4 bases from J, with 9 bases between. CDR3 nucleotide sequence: TGTGCCAGCAGTTTATCTTTGGCCGGCACTGAAGCTTTCTTT. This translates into CASSLSLAGTEAFF.

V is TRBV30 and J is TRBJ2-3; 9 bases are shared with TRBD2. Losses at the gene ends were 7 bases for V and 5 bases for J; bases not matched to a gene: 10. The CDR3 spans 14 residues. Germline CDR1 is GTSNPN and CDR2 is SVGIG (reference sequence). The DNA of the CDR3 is TGTGCCTACTCTCTAGCGGGGCAGTTAGATACGCAGTATTTT. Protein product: CAYSLAGQLDTQYF.

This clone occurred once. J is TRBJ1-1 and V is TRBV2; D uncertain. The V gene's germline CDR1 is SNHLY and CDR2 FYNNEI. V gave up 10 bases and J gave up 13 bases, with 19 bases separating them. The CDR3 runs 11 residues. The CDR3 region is CAIRHPREDFF. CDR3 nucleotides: TGTGCCATAAGACACCCCCGAGAGGATTTCTTT. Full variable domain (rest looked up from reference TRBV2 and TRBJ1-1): EPEVTQTPSHQVTQMGQEVILRCVPISNHLYFYWYRQILGQKVEFLVSFYNNEISEKSEIFDDQFSVERPDGSNFTLKIRSTKLEDSAMYFCAIRHPREDFFGQGTRLTVV.

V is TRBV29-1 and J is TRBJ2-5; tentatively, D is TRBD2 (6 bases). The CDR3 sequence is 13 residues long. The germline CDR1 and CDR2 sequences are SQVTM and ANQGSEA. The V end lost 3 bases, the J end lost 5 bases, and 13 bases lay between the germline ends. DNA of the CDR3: TGCAGCGTTGAGGGGGGAGTGGAGGAGACCCAGTACTTC. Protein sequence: CSVEGGVEETQYF.

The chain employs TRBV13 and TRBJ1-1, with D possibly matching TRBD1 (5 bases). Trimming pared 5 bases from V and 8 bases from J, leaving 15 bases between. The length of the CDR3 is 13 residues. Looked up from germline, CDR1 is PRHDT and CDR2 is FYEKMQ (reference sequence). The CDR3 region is CASSPGTGGEAFF. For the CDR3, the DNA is TGTGCCAGCAGCCCCGGGACGGGCGGGGAAGCTTTCTTT.

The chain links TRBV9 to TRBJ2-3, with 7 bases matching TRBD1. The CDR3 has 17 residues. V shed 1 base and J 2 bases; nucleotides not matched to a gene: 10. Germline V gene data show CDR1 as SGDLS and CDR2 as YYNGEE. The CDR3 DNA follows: TGTGCCAGCAGCGTAAACCCCGGACAGGCTAACACAGATACGCAGTATTTT. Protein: CASSVNPGQANTDTQYF.

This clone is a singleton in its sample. CDR3 nucleotide sequence: TGTGCCAGCAGCTTCCGGTCGACAGGGCACTCACCCCTCCACTTT. This encodes CASSFRSTGHSPLHF. V is TRBV7-9 and J is TRBJ1-6; 7 nucleotides line up with TRBD1. The CDR3 has 15 residues. Germline CDR1 and CDR2: SEHNR and FQNEAQ (reference sequence). V gave up 3 bases and J gave up 10 bases; unmatched junction bases: 9.

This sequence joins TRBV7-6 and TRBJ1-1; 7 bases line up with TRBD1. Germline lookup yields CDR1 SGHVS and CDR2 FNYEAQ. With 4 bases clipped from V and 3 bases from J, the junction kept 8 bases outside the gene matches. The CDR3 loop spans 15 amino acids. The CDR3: CASSSPAGGDTEAFF. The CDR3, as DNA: TGTGCCAGCAGCTCCCCGGCAGGGGGGGACACTGAAGCTTTCTTT.

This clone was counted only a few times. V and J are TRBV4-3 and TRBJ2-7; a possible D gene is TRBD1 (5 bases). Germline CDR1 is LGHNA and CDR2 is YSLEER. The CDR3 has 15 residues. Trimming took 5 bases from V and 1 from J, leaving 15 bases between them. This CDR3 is CASSVTVQGSYEQYF. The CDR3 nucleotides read TGCGCCAGCAGCGTCACTGTCCAGGGATCCTACGAGCAGTACTTC.

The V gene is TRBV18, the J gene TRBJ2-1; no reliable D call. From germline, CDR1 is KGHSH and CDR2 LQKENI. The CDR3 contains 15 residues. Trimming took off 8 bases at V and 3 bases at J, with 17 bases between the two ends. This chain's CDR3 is CASIISGHNYNEQFF. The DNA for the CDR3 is TGTGCCAGCATAATAAGTGGTCACAACTACAATGAGCAGTTCTTC.

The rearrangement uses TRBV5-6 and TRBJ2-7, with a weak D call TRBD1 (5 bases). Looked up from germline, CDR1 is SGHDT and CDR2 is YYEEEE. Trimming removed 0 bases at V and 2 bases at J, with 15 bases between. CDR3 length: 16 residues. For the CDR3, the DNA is TGTGCCAGCAGCTTGGAGGCGACAGACGAAGCCTACGAGCAGTACTTC. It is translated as CASSLEATDEAYEQYF.

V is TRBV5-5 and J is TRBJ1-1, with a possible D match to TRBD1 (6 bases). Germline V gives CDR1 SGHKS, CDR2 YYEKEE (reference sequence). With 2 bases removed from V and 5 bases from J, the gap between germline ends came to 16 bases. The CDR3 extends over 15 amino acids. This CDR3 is CASSLRQDVWTEAFF. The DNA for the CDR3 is TGTGCCAGCAGCTTAAGACAGGATGTTTGGACTGAAGCTTTCTTT. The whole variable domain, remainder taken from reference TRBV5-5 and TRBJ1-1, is DAGVTQSPTHLIKTRGQQVTLRCSPISGHKSVSWYQQVLGQGPQFIFQYYEKEERGRGNFPDRFSARQFPNYSSELNVNALLLGDSALYLCASSLRQDVWTEAFFGQGTRLTVV.

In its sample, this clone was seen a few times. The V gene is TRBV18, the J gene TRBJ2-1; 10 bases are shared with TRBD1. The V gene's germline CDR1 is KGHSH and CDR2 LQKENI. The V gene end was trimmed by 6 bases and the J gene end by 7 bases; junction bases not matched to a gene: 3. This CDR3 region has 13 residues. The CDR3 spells CASSLGQGNEQFF. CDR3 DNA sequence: TGTGCCAGCTCGTTGGGACAGGGGAATGAGCAGTTCTTC.

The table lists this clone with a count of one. The CDR3 sequence is CAISGTWETQYF. CDR3 bases: TGTGCCATCAGTGGGACCTGGGAGACCCAGTACTTC. This chain joins TRBV10-3 and TRBJ2-5; unclear D gene. The V end was cut by 4 bases, the J end by 5 bases, with 8 bases between. The CDR3 runs to 12 residues. CDR1 is ENHRY and CDR2 is SYGVKD in the germline V gene.

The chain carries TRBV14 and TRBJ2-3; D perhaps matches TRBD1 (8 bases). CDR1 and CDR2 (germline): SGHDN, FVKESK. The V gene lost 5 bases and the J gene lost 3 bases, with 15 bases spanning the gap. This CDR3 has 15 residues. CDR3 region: CASSETGGGTDTQYF. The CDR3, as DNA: TGTGCCAGCAGCGAAACAGGGGGGGGTACAGATACGCAGTATTTT.